One sample yielded the 11 T cell receptor beta chains listed below, sequenced in a study of blood T cell repertoires in COVID-19. The method was immunoSEQ multiplex PCR; TCRdb's version includes in-frame clones alone and lacks a portion of them. Of some 180,000 clones listed, about 75% are singletons. Input material: peripheral blood. These receptors all come from a woman in her forties or fifties with active or convalescent COVID-19.

This chain connects TRBV14 to TRBJ1-6; the D is unclear. Germline V lookup: CDR1 SGHDN, CDR2 FVKESK. With 6 bases removed from V and 9 bases from J, the gap between germline ends came to 15 bases. The CDR3 length is 14 residues. The CDR3 spells CASSWANAGSPLHF. In DNA form, the CDR3 reads TGTGCCAGCAGTTGGGCAAACGCGGGTTCACCCCTCCACTTT.

The chain links TRBV21-1 to TRBJ2-7; the DNA was not compared with TRBD1, the D call given in the table. TRBV21-1 is recorded as a pseudogene. The CDR3 is 16 amino acids. The CDR3 loop reads CASSKQGGQGSYEQYF. Written as DNA, the CDR3 is TGTGCCAGCAGCAAACAAGGTGGGCAGGGGTCCTACGAGCAGTACTTC.

The V call is TRBV7-2, the J call TRBJ2-1, with 15 bases aligning to TRBD2. The CDR3 has 16 amino acids. CDR1 and CDR2 from the germline V gene are SGHTA and FQGNSA. V was clipped by 5 bases and J by 10 bases; unmatched bases: 9. In nucleotides, the CDR3 is TGTGCCAGCAGCCCCGGACTAGCGGGAGGGGGCGCAGAGCAGTTCTTC. Residues: CASSPGLAGGGAEQFF.

The chain recombines TRBV6-5 with TRBJ2-1; TRBD2 matches 11 bases. The CDR3 is made up of 14 amino acids. Germline V CDR1 and CDR2: MNHEY, SVGAGI. The V gene end was trimmed by 6 bases and the J gene end by 8 bases; junction bases not matched to a gene: 6. CDR3 residues: CASRPSGRRHEQFF. Written as DNA, the CDR3 is TGTGCCAGCAGACCTAGCGGGAGGCGGCATGAGCAGTTCTTC.

To note about this clone: Additional DNA sequences in this sample encode the identical CDR3. V is TRBV5-4 and J is TRBJ2-1, with 11 bases matching TRBD1. V gave up 5 bases and J gave up 4 bases; unmatched junction bases: 5. Germline values: CDR1 SGHNT, CDR2 YYREEE (reference sequence). The CDR3 spans 15 residues. CDR3 region: CASSLGTGGYNEQFF. Written as DNA, the CDR3 is TGTGCCAGCAGTTTAGGGACAGGGGGATACAATGAGCAGTTCTTC.

The genes are TRBV9 and TRBJ2-5; a weak D match, TRBD1 (6 bases). The V end was cut by 0 bases, the J end by 9 bases, with 12 bases between. CDR3 size: 13 residues. CDR1 and CDR2 (germline): SGDLS, YYNGEE. The DNA for the CDR3 is TGTGCCAGCAGCGTAGGACAGGACACGGCCCAGTACTTC. Its translation is CASSVGQDTAQYF.

The CDR3 here is CASSQTGTSATYNEQFF. The CDR3 coding sequence is TGCGCCAGCAGCCAGACCGGGACTAGCGCTACCTACAATGAGCAGTTCTTC. The rearrangement links TRBV4-3 to TRBJ2-1; 10 bases line up with TRBD2. Germline V gene data show CDR1 as LGHNA and CDR2 as YSLEER. CDR3 length: 17 residues. J was trimmed by 2 bases and V by 3 bases; bases with no gene match: 7.

The V and J genes are TRBV27 and TRBJ2-3; 8 nucleotides align to TRBD2. The CDR3 is 15 residues long. The germline V gene encodes CDR1 MNHEY and CDR2 SMNVEV (reference sequence). The V gene end was trimmed by 5 bases and the J gene end by 1 base; junction bases not matched to a gene: 5. The CDR3 spells CASSPIAGRTDTQYF. The DNA of the CDR3 is TGTGCCAGCAGTCCCATAGCGGGACGCACAGATACGCAGTATTTT.

The chain uses TRBV7-9 and TRBJ2-7, with 8 nucleotides matching TRBD1. The CDR3 has 14 amino acids. Trimming cost V 5 bases and J 2 bases; bases outside gene matches: 5. CDR1 is SEHNR and CDR2 is FQNEAQ in the germline V gene (reference sequence). DNA for the CDR3: TGTGCCAGCAGCGCGCGACAGGGGACCTACGAGCAGTACTTC. Its protein product is CASSARQGTYEQYF.

The V gene is TRBV6-5, the J gene TRBJ2-3; TRBD2 matches 10 bases. The CDR3 contains 15 residues. Looked up from germline, CDR1 is MNHEY and CDR2 is SVGAGI. V trimming: 6 bases; J trimming: 0 bases; junction bases outside the gene matches: 3. CDR3 sequence reads: CASSQTSGSTDTQYF. For the CDR3, the DNA is TGTGCCAGCAGCCAGACTAGCGGGAGCACAGATACGCAGTATTTT.

This clone was found a few times. The chain couples TRBV7-6 to TRBJ1-5; 10 nucleotides align to TRBD1. Trimming took 5 bases from V and 3 from J; bases not matched to a gene: 7. The germline V gene has CDR1 SGHVS and CDR2 FNYEAQ. The CDR3 has 16 residues. The CDR3 coding sequence is TGTGCCAGCAGCCCAGGGACAGGGGCGAACAATCAGCCCCAGCATTTT. Protein: CASSPGTGANNQPQHF.